One sample yielded the 30 T cell receptor beta chains listed below, sequenced in a study of blood T cell repertoires in COVID-19. This table comes from immunoSEQ multiplex PCR, and its TCRdb copy is limited to in-frame clones, with some not included. Here the sample spans about 100,000 clones, about 84% being singletons. What was sequenced was peripheral blood. The receptors originated from a human donor in a cohort sampled during active COVID-19.

This clone was observed a handful of times. The chain uses TRBV19 and TRBJ2-3, with D possibly being TRBD2 (6 bases). Trimming shortened V by 6 bases and J by 0 bases, and 13 bases separated the two germline ends. Germline loops: CDR1 LNHDA, CDR2 SQIVND (reference sequence). This CDR3 is 15 amino acids long. CDR3 sequence reads: CASSRTITSTDTQYF. CDR3 DNA: TGTGCCAGTAGCCGGACTATCACTAGCACAGATACGCAGTATTTT.

The CDR3 loop reads CASSWREGAEAFF. The DNA for the CDR3 is TGTGCCAGCAGTTGGCGGGAGGGGGCTGAAGCTTTCTTT. The chain combines TRBV27 with TRBJ1-1; D possibly corresponds to TRBD1 (6 bases). V was shortened by 4 bases and J by 6 bases, with 12 bases between the two germline ends. Germline V gene sequence: CDR1 MNHEY, CDR2 SMNVEV (reference sequence). The CDR3 is 13 residues long.

The CDR3 spells CASSPDGTGGSYEQYF. DNA for the CDR3: TGCGCCAGCAGCCCGGATGGGACAGGGGGCTCCTACGAGCAGTACTTC. V usage is TRBV5-1 and J usage is TRBJ2-7; 11 positions match TRBD1. This CDR3 spans 16 amino acids. The germline V gene encodes CDR1 SGHRS and CDR2 YFSETQ. V dropped 4 bases and J dropped 0; count of bases not matched to a gene: 6.

V usage is TRBV5-1 and J usage is TRBJ2-2; the match to TRBD2 covers 9 bases. The V gene's germline CDR1 is SGHRS and CDR2 YFSETQ. The CDR3 has 16 residues. Trimming at V came to 1 base and at J to 6 bases, leaving 7 bases not matched to a gene. CDR3 region: CASSLRSGRSAGELFF. The CDR3 DNA reads as TGCGCCAGCAGCTTGAGGAGCGGGAGGTCGGCCGGGGAGCTGTTTTTT.

The DNA for the CDR3 is TGCGCCAGCAGAGACCTAGCGGGGCCACTTACGACCCAGTACTTC. It is translated as CASRDLAGPLTTQYF. This chain joins TRBV10-2 and TRBJ2-5, with 9 bases lining up with TRBD2. The germline V gene has CDR1 WSHSY and CDR2 SAAADI. The V segment lost 6 bases and the J segment 7 bases; nucleotides outside the gene matches: 12. The CDR3 spans 15 residues.

V usage is TRBV12-5 and J usage is TRBJ2-3; 8 bases are a match to TRBD1. With V trimmed by 7 bases and J by 4 bases, 7 bases remained unmatched. The CDR3 length is 14 residues. Per the germline V gene, CDR1 is LGHNT and CDR2 is FRNRAP. The CDR3 region is CASANGQGADTQYF. In DNA form, the CDR3 reads TGTGCTAGTGCCAATGGACAGGGAGCAGATACGCAGTATTTT.

This chain joins TRBV11-3 and TRBJ1-1, with 8 nucleotides matching TRBD1. Unmatched junction bases numbered 5, after V lost 5 bases and J lost 3 bases. Germline CDR1 SGHNT, CDR2 YENEEA. The length of the CDR3 is 14 residues. The CDR3: CASSAGGAYTEAFF. CDR3 nucleotide sequence: TGTGCCAGCAGCGCAGGGGGCGCTTACACTGAAGCTTTCTTT.

The rearrangement joins TRBV20-1 to TRBJ1-1, with a tentative D call TRBD1 (5 bases). V lost 3 bases, J lost 5 bases, and 13 bases lay in between. This CDR3 is 13 amino acids long. CDR1 is DFQATT, CDR2 SNEGSKA, per germline (reference sequence). Written as DNA, the CDR3 is TGCAGTGCTAGTGTGGGGGGAGGAACTGAAGCTTTCTTT. Translating it yields CSASVGGGTEAFF.

This clone was detected a few times. The chain has TRBV7-2 and TRBJ1-2, with 7 bases lining up with TRBD1. Germline V gene lookup returns CDR1 SGHTA and CDR2 FQGNSA. The length of the CDR3 is 12 residues. The junction had 4 bases not matched to a gene; V was cut back by 5 bases and J by 7 bases. The chain's CDR3 is CASSRRQGGYTF. The CDR3 coding sequence is TGTGCCAGCAGCAGACGACAGGGTGGCTACACCTTC.

This chain uses TRBV2 with TRBJ2-7, with a weak D call TRBD1 (6 bases). The CDR3 is 14 amino acids. Germline V gives CDR1 SNHLY, CDR2 FYNNEI. The V end lost 6 bases, the J end lost 0 bases, and 12 bases lay between the germline ends. The CDR3 bases are TGTGCCAGCAGCACCACAGGGCTCTCCTACGAGCAGTACTTC. Its protein is CASSTTGLSYEQYF.

This rearrangement joins TRBV6-6 to TRBJ1-2; possible D gene TRBD1, 6 bases. Germline V gene sequence: CDR1 MNHNY, CDR2 SVGAGI (reference sequence). The CDR3 is 13 residues long. Trimming took 7 bases from V and 4 from J, leaving 13 bases between them. CDR3 protein: CASNQRTAYGYTF. Here the CDR3 DNA reads TGTGCCAGCAATCAACGGACAGCCTATGGCTACACCTTC.

V usage is TRBV7-8 and J usage is TRBJ1-6; no clear D. The CDR3 covers 17 residues. Germline assignment: CDR1 SGHVS and CDR2 FQNEAQ. Trimming took 1 base from V and 9 from J, leaving 19 bases between them. This CDR3 is CASSLGRGGVGFSPLHF. The CDR3 bases are TGTGCCAGCAGCTTAGGTCGGGGTGGTGTTGGATTTTCACCCCTCCACTTT. The full variable domain, in which reference TRBV7-8 and TRBJ1-6 provide the parts outside the CDR3, is GAGVSQSPRYKVAKRGQDVALRCDPISGHVSLFWYQQALGQGPEFLTYFQNEAQLDKSGLPSDRFFAERPEGSVSTLKIQRTQQEDSAVYLCASSLGRGGVGFSPLHFGNGTRLTVT.

This chain links TRBV10-3 with TRBJ2-1; D gene unclear. This CDR3 contains 11 residues. From germline, CDR1 is ENHRY and CDR2 SYGVKD. V lost 10 bases and J lost 5, with 9 bases in between. The CDR3 DNA follows: TGTGCCACCGTCTCTAACAATGAGCAGTTCTTC. Translated: CATVSNNEQFF.

Notes on this clone: The sample holds other DNA sequences that translate to the same CDR3. The chain combines TRBV7-8 with TRBJ1-2; 7 nucleotides line up with TRBD1. The CDR3 has 13 amino acids. J was trimmed by 8 bases and V by 5 bases; bases with no gene match: 8. Germline CDR1 is SGHVS and CDR2 is FQNEAQ. Here the CDR3 reads CASSRDRVGGYTF. The CDR3, as DNA: TGTGCCAGCAGCCGAGACAGGGTAGGCGGCTACACCTTC.

J is TRBJ1-5 and V is TRBV7-2; D gene unclear. CDR1 is SGHTA, CDR2 FQGNSA, per germline. V was shortened by 1 base and J by 3 bases, with 7 bases between the two germline ends. The CDR3 runs 14 residues. CDR3 amino acids: CASSLDSSNQPQHF. The CDR3 DNA reads as TGTGCCAGCAGCTTAGACAGCTCCAATCAGCCCCAGCATTTT.

This clone was recorded only once. This sequence joins TRBV6-5 and TRBJ2-5; 10 nucleotides match TRBD2. CDR1 and CDR2 (germline): MNHEY, SVGAGI. This CDR3 spans 14 amino acids. V shed 10 bases and J 3 bases; nucleotides not matched to a gene: 8. The CDR3 DNA is TGTGCCACCGGGTTCGGGACTAGCGAAGAGACCCAGTACTTC. This gives the protein CATGFGTSEETQYF.

The chain couples TRBV7-9 to TRBJ2-7; 14 bases align to TRBD2. With V trimmed by 4 bases and J by 3 bases, 5 bases remained unmatched. The CDR3 contains 16 residues. Germline values: CDR1 SEHNR, CDR2 FQNEAQ (reference sequence). Here the CDR3 DNA reads TGTGCCAGCAGCTCGGGGACTAGCGGGAGCATCTACGAGCAGTACTTC. Translated, it gives CASSSGTSGSIYEQYF.

The gene calls are TRBV29-1 and TRBJ1-2; TRBD1 aligns across 8 bases. V shed 3 bases and J 4 bases; nucleotides not matched to a gene: 1. The CDR3 extends over 12 amino acids. CDR1 is SQVTM and CDR2 is ANQGSEA in the germline V gene. CDR3 coding DNA: TGCAGCGTTGACAGGGGGCCCTATGGCTACACCTTC. This encodes CSVDRGPYGYTF.

V usage is TRBV2 and J usage is TRBJ2-6, with D uncertain. V gave up 6 bases and J gave up 4 bases, with 16 bases separating them. CDR3 length: 16 amino acids. Germline loops: CDR1 SNHLY, CDR2 FYNNEI. The CDR3 loop is CASSNSGSAGANVLTF. CDR3 coding DNA: TGTGCCAGCAGCAATTCCGGGTCCGCAGGGGCCAACGTCCTGACTTTC.

V and J are TRBV6-2 or TRBV6-3 and TRBJ2-1; TRBD2 matches at 11 bases. Trimming at V came to 2 bases and at J to 0 bases, leaving 15 bases not matched to a gene. The CDR3 contains 21 residues. CDR1 MNHEY and CDR2 SVGEGT come from the germline V gene. CDR3 sequence reads: CASSYPITGTSGPSSYNEQFF. CDR3 nucleotides: TGTGCCAGCAGTTACCCGATTACCGGGACTAGCGGTCCGAGCTCCTACAATGAGCAGTTCTTC.

The chain is built from TRBV9 and TRBJ2-7; unclear D gene. The CDR3 covers 15 residues. CDR1 is SGDLS and CDR2 is YYNGEE in the germline V gene. V was trimmed by 0 bases and J by 0 bases, leaving 10 bases between them. CDR3 region: CASSVDPSRSYEQYF. CDR3 bases: TGTGCCAGCAGCGTAGACCCTTCGCGCTCCTACGAGCAGTACTTC.

The CDR3 loop is CASSSSAGHDTEAFF. In DNA, the CDR3 is TGTGCCAGCAGTTCTTCCGCGGGGCATGACACTGAAGCTTTCTTT. The chain recombines TRBV6-2 or TRBV6-3 with TRBJ1-1, with D perhaps matching TRBD1 (5 bases). The V end was cut by 4 bases, the J end by 3 bases, with 15 bases between. Per the germline V gene, CDR1 is MNHEY and CDR2 is SVGEGT. This CDR3 has 15 residues.

V and J are TRBV10-1 and TRBJ1-1, with D maybe TRBD1 (5 bases). Germline loops: CDR1 WNHNN, CDR2 SYGVQD (reference sequence). The CDR3 is 14 residues long. V gave up 3 bases and J gave up 5 bases, with 13 bases separating them. The CDR3 region has the DNA TGCGCCAGCAGTGAAAGGGGAAGTAGGACTGAAGCTTTCTTT. It is translated as CASSERGSRTEAFF.

CDR3 sequence: CASSLAQLNNEQFF. For the CDR3, the DNA is TGTGCCAGCAGCTTAGCACAGTTAAACAATGAGCAGTTCTTC. The chain has TRBV7-9 and TRBJ2-1; no definite D call. V lost 0 bases and J 5 bases, leaving 8 bases between the germline ends. The CDR3 is made up of 14 amino acids. CDR1 and CDR2 (germline): SEHNR, FQNEAQ (reference sequence).

The chain joins TRBV5-4 to TRBJ1-3; D not certain. The germline gives CDR1 SGHNT, CDR2 YYREEE (reference sequence). V was clipped by 3 bases and J by 2 bases, with 6 bases between them. The CDR3 runs to 13 residues. CDR3 protein: CASSSRAGNTIYF. The CDR3 DNA reads as TGTGCCAGCAGCTCTCGGGCTGGAAACACCATATATTTT.

This chain joins TRBV6-1 and TRBJ2-7, with 8 nucleotides matching TRBD1. In germline, CDR1 is MNHNS, CDR2 SASEGT. The J segment lost 4 bases and the V segment lost 2 bases, leaving 4 bases of the junction unmatched. The CDR3 runs to 14 residues. The DNA for the CDR3 is TGTGCCAGCAGTGAAACAGGGGGTGTTTACGAGCAGTACTTC. Its protein is CASSETGGVYEQYF.

The rearrangement uses TRBV7-2 and TRBJ1-1; 9 nucleotides agree with TRBD1. V trimming: 4 bases; J trimming: 2 bases; junction bases outside the gene matches: 5. There are 15 residues in the CDR3. CDR1 is SGHTA, CDR2 FQGNSA, per germline. The CDR3 sequence is CASSSWTGDNTEAFF. CDR3 DNA: TGTGCCAGCAGCTCCTGGACAGGGGACAACACTGAAGCTTTCTTT.

This chain uses TRBV9 with TRBJ1-3; D perhaps matches TRBD1 (6 bases). Trimming took off 0 bases at V and 0 bases at J, with 10 bases between the two ends. Germline-derived CDR1 and CDR2 are SGDLS and YYNGEE. The CDR3 is 16 amino acids. CDR3 nucleotides: TGTGCCAGCAGCGTAGGGGGGGGCAACTCTGGAAACACCATATATTTT. Encoded protein: CASSVGGGNSGNTIYF.

This clone came up a few times. The CDR3 reads CASKGFYEQYF. DNA for the CDR3: TGCGCCAGCAAGGGGTTCTACGAGCAGTACTTC. This chain uses TRBV5-1 with TRBJ2-7, with D possibly matching TRBD1 (5 bases). In germline, CDR1 is SGHRS, CDR2 YFSETQ. The CDR3 is made up of 11 amino acids. V lost 6 bases, J lost 3 bases, and 7 bases lay in between. The full variable domain, rest sourced from reference TRBV5-1 and TRBJ2-7, is KAGVTQTPRYLIKTRGQQVTLSCSPISGHRSVSWYQQTPGQGLQFLFEYFSETQRNKGNFPGRFSGRQFSNSRSEMNVSTLELGDSALYLCASKGFYEQYFGPGTRLTVT.

The chain couples TRBV30 to TRBJ1-1; D might be TRBD1 (6 bases). V lost 5 bases and J lost 3, with 10 bases in between. The germline V gene encodes CDR1 GTSNPN and CDR2 SVGIG (reference sequence). The CDR3 runs 12 residues. CDR3 bases: TGTGCCTGGGAAACAGGGTACACTGAAGCTTTCTTT. This encodes CAWETGYTEAFF. Combining the CDR3 with reference TRBV30 and TRBJ1-1 gives the whole variable domain SQTIHQWPATLVQPVGSPLSLECTVEGTSNPNLYWYRQAAGRGLQLLFYSVGIGQISSEVPQNLSASRPQDRQFILSSKKLLLSDSGFYLCAWETGYTEAFFGQGTRLTVV.